One sample yielded the 21 T cell receptor beta chains listed below, sequenced in a study of beta chain features in type 1 diabetes. Expressed TCRB transcripts were sequenced after all isolated RNA was converted to cDNA. Assay used: immunoSEQ multiplex PCR; TCRdb lists only in-frame clones, some missing. The profile covers around 350,000 clones, with around 12% appearing a single time and more than 0.015% taken by the ten largest. The sample consisted of naive CD4+ T cells from blood. These receptors were obtained from a young man in good health.

This chain connects TRBV29-1 to TRBJ2-6; weak D call: TRBD2 (5 bases). The CDR3 loop spans 16 amino acids. Germline CDR1 is SQVTM and CDR2 is ANQGSEA. With 1 base removed from V and 0 bases from J, the gap between germline ends came to 10 bases. The CDR3 sequence: CSVEAWAGSGANVLTF. The CDR3 DNA reads as TGCAGCGTTGAAGCTTGGGCGGGCTCTGGGGCCAACGTCCTGACTTTC.

J is TRBJ2-5 and V is TRBV5-1; tentative D call: TRBD1 (6 bases). CDR1 and CDR2 from the germline V gene are SGHRS and YFSETQ. V was trimmed by 4 bases and J by 5 bases, leaving 18 bases between them. This CDR3 has 15 residues. As DNA, the CDR3 is TGCGCCAGCAGCCTCCAGATAGACAGGACGGAGACCCAGTACTTC. The encoded protein is CASSLQIDRTETQYF.

The rearrangement links TRBV5-1 to TRBJ2-7, with 12 bases fitting TRBD2. Germline-derived CDR1 and CDR2 are SGHRS and YFSETQ. The V segment lost 6 bases and the J segment 1 base; nucleotides outside the gene matches: 11. The CDR3 runs to 17 residues. The CDR3 protein is CASTDGGTSGLSYEQYF. Here the CDR3 DNA reads TGCGCCAGCACCGACGGGGGGACTAGCGGGCTATCCTACGAGCAGTACTTC.

This clone was observed a few times. V is TRBV29-1 and J is TRBJ1-1; D possibly corresponds to TRBD1 (5 bases). Germline-derived CDR1 and CDR2 are SQVTM and ANQGSEA. The CDR3 totals 12 residues. With 5 bases removed from V and 0 bases from J, the gap between germline ends came to 7 bases. The CDR3 coding sequence is TGCAGCGTTAGGGGCATGAACACTGAAGCTTTCTTT. Translation gives CSVRGMNTEAFF.

V is TRBV9 and J is TRBJ2-1, with D possibly matching TRBD1 (5 bases). Germline V gene data show CDR1 as SGDLS and CDR2 as YYNGEE. The ends were cut back, 0 bases at V and 1 base at J, with 11 bases in the middle. CDR3 length: 16 residues. The DNA for the CDR3 is TGTGCCAGCAGCGTAGAAGGCAGGGTTTCCTACAATGAGCAGTTCTTC. Protein product: CASSVEGRVSYNEQFF.

The chain combines TRBV25-1 with TRBJ2-5, with 10 positions matching TRBD1. This CDR3 has 16 amino acids. In germline, CDR1 is MGHDK, CDR2 SYGVNS. Trimming took 3 bases from V and 4 from J; bases not matched to a gene: 8. CDR3 in DNA: TGTGCCAGCAGTGAGGGACAGGGGCATTTAGGAGAGACCCAGTACTTC. Translating gives CASSEGQGHLGETQYF. Variable domain in full (rest from reference TRBV25-1 and TRBJ2-5): EADIYQTPRYLVIGTGKKITLECSQTMGHDKMYWYQQDPGMELHLIHYSYGVNSTEKGDLSSESTVSRIRTEHFPLTLESARPSHTSQYLCASSEGQGHLGETQYFGPGTRLLVL.

This clone has just a few counts. The chain combines TRBV19 with TRBJ1-1; weak D call: TRBD1 (6 bases). This CDR3 has 13 residues. V gave up 8 bases and J gave up 4 bases, with 14 bases separating them. Per the germline V gene, CDR1 is LNHDA and CDR2 is SQIVND (reference sequence). In DNA form, the CDR3 reads TGTGCCAGTGGCCGGACAGAAGGCACTGAAGCTTTCTTT. Its protein product is CASGRTEGTEAFF. Combining the CDR3 with reference TRBV19 and TRBJ1-1 gives the whole variable domain DGGITQSPKYLFRKEGQNVTLSCEQNLNHDAMYWYRQDPGQGLRLIYYSQIVNDFQKGDIAEGYSVSREKKESFPLTVTSAQKNPTAFYLCASGRTEGTEAFFGQGTRLTVV.

CDR3: CASSFWSYNEKLFF. CDR3 DNA sequence: TGTGCCAGCAGCTTTTGGAGTTATAATGAAAAACTGTTTTTT. The gene calls are TRBV5-6 and TRBJ1-4, with D hard to call. The CDR3 extends over 14 amino acids. From germline, CDR1 is SGHDT and CDR2 YYEEEE. Between the trimmed V and J ends, which lost 2 bases and 4 bases, there was a span of 9 bases.

V and J are TRBV29-1 and TRBJ2-1; D possibly corresponds to TRBD2 (5 bases). The CDR3 is made up of 13 amino acids. Germline V lookup: CDR1 SQVTM, CDR2 ANQGSEA. Deletions cut 7 bases from V and 3 bases from J, with 13 bases between. DNA for the CDR3: TGCAGCGCCGCGCAGCGGTACTACAATGAGCAGTTCTTC. Encoded protein: CSAAQRYYNEQFF.

This chain joins TRBV7-2 and TRBJ2-7; D possibly corresponds to TRBD1 (5 bases). This CDR3 region has 16 residues. V shed 3 bases and J shed 0 bases, with 15 bases lying between them. The germline V gene has CDR1 SGHTA and CDR2 FQGNSA. The CDR3 reads CASSLRWGASSYEQYF. DNA for the CDR3: TGTGCCAGCAGCTTGCGATGGGGCGCCAGCTCCTACGAGCAGTACTTC.

This chain connects TRBV5-1 to TRBJ2-3; 12 bases are shared with TRBD2. Germline CDR1 and CDR2: SGHRS and YFSETQ. The V segment lost 4 bases and the J segment 2 bases; nucleotides outside the gene matches: 8. The CDR3 covers 17 residues. The CDR3 loop is CASSNGLAGRYTDTQYF. CDR3 DNA sequence: TGCGCCAGCAGCAATGGACTAGCGGGGAGATACACAGATACGCAGTATTTT.

The chain is built from TRBV10-3 and TRBJ2-3; D not certain. V lost 6 bases and J lost 0, with 4 bases in between. This CDR3 is built from 12 residues. The germline V gene has CDR1 ENHRY and CDR2 SYGVKD. CDR3 amino acids: CAISSSTDTQYF. The CDR3 DNA is TGTGCCATCAGCTCTAGCACAGATACGCAGTATTTT.

The chain carries TRBV5-4 and TRBJ1-5, with 9 bases lining up with TRBD1. CDR1 SGHNT and CDR2 YYREEE come from the germline V gene (reference sequence). The CDR3 covers 15 residues. V trimming: 4 bases; J trimming: 6 bases; junction bases outside the gene matches: 8. The DNA for the CDR3 is TGTGCCAGCAGCGGTACAGGGGGCGGATTTCAGCCCCAGCATTTT. Its protein is CASSGTGGGFQPQHF.

This clone was found a few times. This chain links TRBV18 with TRBJ2-7, with TRBD1 identical over 8 bases. V trimming: 0 bases; J trimming: 9 bases; junction bases outside the gene matches: 7. Germline V gene lookup returns CDR1 KGHSH and CDR2 LQKENI. This CDR3 is built from 14 residues. In DNA form, the CDR3 reads TGTGCCAGCTCACCACCGCCAGGGGGCAATCGGCAGTACTTC. Translating it yields CASSPPPGGNRQYF.

The chain carries TRBV4-2 and TRBJ2-2; no definite D call. CDR1 and CDR2 (germline): LGHNA, YNFKEQ. V lost 3 bases to trimming and J lost 3 bases, with 5 bases between them. This CDR3 is built from 13 residues. CDR3: CASSHQYTGELFF. CDR3 sequence (DNA): TGTGCCAGCAGCCACCAGTACACCGGGGAGCTGTTTTTT.

As to this clone: Other DNA sequences of this sample code for an identical CDR3. V and J are TRBV7-2 and TRBJ2-7; D is perhaps TRBD2 (6 bases). Trimming stripped 1 base from V and 1 base from J, with 8 bases between. Looked up from germline, CDR1 is SGHTA and CDR2 is FQGNSA. The CDR3 spans 14 residues. As DNA, the CDR3 is TGTGCCAGCAGCTTAGTCGGGGGATCCTACGAGCAGTACTTC. Encoded protein: CASSLVGGSYEQYF.

This clone was picked up a small number of times. This chain joins TRBV29-1 and TRBJ1-2; D may be TRBD1 (6 bases). Trimming stripped 7 bases from V and 4 bases from J, with 22 bases between. Germline-derived CDR1 and CDR2 are SQVTM and ANQGSEA. The CDR3 totals 15 residues. The CDR3 DNA reads TGCAGCGCTGGCAGGGAAAGGGGGATGTCCTATGGCTACACCTTC. Amino acid sequence: CSAGRERGMSYGYTF.

The chain uses TRBV7-9 and TRBJ1-2; TRBD1 is a possible D gene (6 bases). This CDR3 region has 14 residues. The V gene's germline CDR1 is SEHNR and CDR2 FQNEAQ (reference sequence). The V end lost 5 bases, the J end lost 0 bases, and 10 bases lay between the germline ends. The DNA for the CDR3 is TGTGCCAGCAGCCGGGACACGGCTAACTATGGCTACACCTTC. Residues: CASSRDTANYGYTF.

This clone appeared a few times. CDR3 bases: TGCAGCGCCCTCCTAGCGGGAGTAGGCAATGAGCAGTTCTTC. This codes for CSALLAGVGNEQFF. The chain employs TRBV29-1 and TRBJ2-1; 10 bases are a match to TRBD2. Germline CDR1 SQVTM, CDR2 ANQGSEA. The length of the CDR3 is 14 residues. J was trimmed by 6 bases and V by 7 bases; bases with no gene match: 9.

The chain links TRBV9 to TRBJ1-4, with D maybe TRBD1 (6 bases). The CDR3 totals 15 residues. V lost 3 bases, J lost 2 bases, and 11 bases lay in between. Germline CDR1 SGDLS, CDR2 YYNGEE. The CDR3 DNA is TGTGCCAGCAGCGAAAGGACAGCTACTAATGAAAAACTGTTTTTT. The encoded protein is CASSERTATNEKLFF.

The sample holds a few counts of this clone. V usage is TRBV5-6 and J usage is TRBJ2-1; TRBD1 matches at 7 bases. With 3 bases clipped from V and 14 bases from J, the junction kept 14 bases outside the gene matches. CDR3 length: 14 amino acids. Germline V gene lookup returns CDR1 SGHDT and CDR2 YYEEEE. The CDR3 protein is CASSSKQGSYGEFF. In DNA form, the CDR3 reads TGTGCCAGCAGCTCGAAACAGGGGAGCTATGGCGAGTTCTTC. Filled out from reference TRBV5-6 and TRBJ2-1, the complete variable domain reads DAGVTQSPTHLIKTRGQQVTLRCSPKSGHDTVSWYQQALGQGPQFIFQYYEEEERQRGNFPDRFSGHQFPNYSSELNVNALLLGDSALYLCASSSKQGSYGEFFGPGTRLTVL.